These T cell receptor beta chains were read from a single sample in a study of blood T cell repertoires in COVID-19. The table came from immunoSEQ multiplex PCR; TCRdb's copy has only in-frame clones and leaves some out. The sample carries approximately 66,000 clones, 89% recorded once. What was sequenced was peripheral blood. The receptor set was obtained from a man aged 60 to 75 with acute or convalescent COVID-19. CDR3s include the opening cysteine and the closing phenylalanine or tryptophan. Fields, in order: clone size, V gene, J gene, D gene, CDR3 DNA, CDR3 protein. The D gene is left open where the match is weak. For some rows the clone size is stated as once, few or many, or as a class when expanded; others skip it.

.	TRBV5-1	TRBJ1-3	.	TGCGCCAGCAGCCCCGGACAAACGTCTGGAAACACCATATATTTT	CASSPGQTSGNTIYF
.	TRBV19	TRBJ2-1	.	TGTGCCAGTACCCTGAGGCCTCCACCTCAGTTCTTC	CASTLRPPPQFF
.	TRBV5-1	TRBJ1-1	TRBD1	TGCGCCAGCAGCTTGGGAAGGGCCGCAGGGGGAACTGAAGCTTTCTTT	CASSLGRAAGGTEAFF
.	TRBV29-1	TRBJ2-2	TRBD1	TGCAGCGTCGGGGGGACAGGGCTACCCACCGGGGAGCTGTTTTTT	CSVGGTGLPTGELFF
.	TRBV29-1	TRBJ2-7	TRBD1	TGCAGCGTGAGGACAGGCACAACAAGGCACAACGAGCAGTACTTC	CSVRTGTTRHNEQYF
.	TRBV15	TRBJ2-7	.	TGTGCCACCAGCAGAGGCTTCACCGTGAGCTCCTACGAGCAGTACTTC	CATSRGFTVSSYEQYF
.	TRBV12-3/TRBV12-4	TRBJ1-1	.	TGTGCCAGCAGTTTAAGGAGGGACGAAGCTTTCTTT	CASSLRRDEAFF
.	TRBV19	TRBJ1-3	TRBD1	TGTGCCAGTAGTCCGGGGACAGGGGGCTCTGGAAACACCATATATTTT	CASSPGTGGSGNTIYF
.	TRBV6-1	TRBJ1-5	.	TGTGCCAGCAGTGACTTTATGTCGGTGTCCAATCAGCCCCAGCATTTT	CASSDFMSVSNQPQHF
.	TRBV19	TRBJ1-1	.	TGTGCCAGTAGTATCGGGGGAGGGAAACCTACTGAAGCTTTCTTT	CASSIGGGKPTEAFF
few	TRBV12-3/TRBV12-4	TRBJ1-1	.	TGTGCCAGCAGTCCAGGACAAGCGGGGAAGGCTTTCTTT	CASSPGQAGKAFF
.	TRBV19	TRBJ1-1	.	TGTGCCAGTAGTACCCGTGGCAGGGGTCTAGTAGCTTTCTTT	CASSTRGRGLVAFF
.	TRBV28	TRBJ2-7	TRBD1	TGTGCCAGCCTCCCTACGGACAGGGGCTGGGGCGAGCAGTACTTC	CASLPTDRGWGEQYF
.	TRBV5-1	TRBJ1-5	.	TGCGCCAGCAGCTTGGGAGGTTCTCTGAATCAGCCCCAGCATTTT	CASSLGGSLNQPQHF
.	TRBV5-6	TRBJ1-2	.	TGTGCCAGCAGCGAGGGCAAAAATGGCTACACCTTC	CASSEGKNGYTF
.	TRBV3-1/TRBV3-2	TRBJ2-5	TRBD2	TGTGCCAGCAGCCTCACTTCGGGGGGGCCGGAGACCCAGTACTTC	CASSLTSGGPETQYF
.	TRBV18	TRBJ2-7	.	TGTGCCAGCTCACCAGCGGGAATCCGGGCCTACGAGCAGTACTTC	CASSPAGIRAYEQYF
.	TRBV2	TRBJ2-3	TRBD2	TGTGCCAGCAGGCGGGGGGTTGATACGCAGTATTTT	CASRRGVDTQYF
.	TRBV19	TRBJ1-5	.	TGTGCCAGTAGTCGTAGGCGGGGGGGCGATCAGCCCCAGCATTTT	CASSRRRGGDQPQHF
few	TRBV2	TRBJ1-6	.	TGTGCCAGCAGTGGAACGAGGGAAACATCACCCCTCCACTTT	CASSGTRETSPLHF
.	TRBV2	TRBJ1-1	TRBD1	TGTGCCAGCAGGGACAGGCTGAACACTGAAGCTTTCTTT	CASRDRLNTEAFF
.	TRBV30	TRBJ2-7	TRBD1	TGTGCCTGGAGCTTGGGGGGGACAGGGTTCTACGAGCAGTACTTC	CAWSLGGTGFYEQYF
.	TRBV2	TRBJ1-2	TRBD1	TGTGCCAGCGGGGGAGTGGTAGGGACAGGGGCTGGCTACACCTTC	CASGGVVGTGAGYTF
.	TRBV6-6	TRBJ2-7	.	TGTGCCACCTCCACGAGAGGCGGCCAGAACTACGAGCAGTACTTC	CATSTRGGQNYEQYF
.	TRBV2	TRBJ2-2	.	TGTGCCAGCACAGGTGATGTTGACACCGGGGAGCTGTTTTTT	CASTGDVDTGELFF
.	TRBV7-8	TRBJ1-3	.	TGTGCCAGCAGCCAGAGGGGGGGCCATGCTGGAAACACCATATATTTT	CASSQRGGHAGNTIYF
once	TRBV24-1	TRBJ1-4	.	TGTGCCACCAGTGCGGGAAGCGTTCGCGAAAAACTGTTTTTT	CATSAGSVREKLFF